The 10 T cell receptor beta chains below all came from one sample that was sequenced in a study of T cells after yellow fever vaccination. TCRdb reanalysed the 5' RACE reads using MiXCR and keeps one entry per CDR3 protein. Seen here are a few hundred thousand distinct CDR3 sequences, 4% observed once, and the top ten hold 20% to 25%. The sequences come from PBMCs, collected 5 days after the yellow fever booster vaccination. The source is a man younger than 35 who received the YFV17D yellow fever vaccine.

The CDR3 bases are TGCAGTGCTGTAAACACGAACACTGAAGCTTTCTTT. Translation gives CSAVNTNTEAFF. The genes are TRBV20-1 and TRBJ1-1; no firm D call. The germline V gene has CDR1 DFQATT and CDR2 SNEGSKA (reference sequence). The V end was cut by 5 bases, the J end by 1 base, with 8 bases between. This CDR3 comprises 12 residues.

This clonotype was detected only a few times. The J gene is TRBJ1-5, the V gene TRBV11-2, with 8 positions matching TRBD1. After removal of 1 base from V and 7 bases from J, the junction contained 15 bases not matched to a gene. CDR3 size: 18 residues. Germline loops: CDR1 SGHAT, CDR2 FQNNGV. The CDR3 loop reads CASSLGDRIKGGRQPQHF. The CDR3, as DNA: TGTGCCAGCAGCTTAGGGGACAGGATTAAGGGGGGGCGCCAGCCCCAGCATTTT.

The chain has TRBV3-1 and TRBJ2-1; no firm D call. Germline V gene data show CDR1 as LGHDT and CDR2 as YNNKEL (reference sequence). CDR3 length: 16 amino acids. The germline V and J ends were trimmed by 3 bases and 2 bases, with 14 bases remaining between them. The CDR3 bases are TGTGCCAGCAGCCAGCCCACTCGGAAAGCCTACAATGAGCAGTTCTTC. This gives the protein CASSQPTRKAYNEQFF.

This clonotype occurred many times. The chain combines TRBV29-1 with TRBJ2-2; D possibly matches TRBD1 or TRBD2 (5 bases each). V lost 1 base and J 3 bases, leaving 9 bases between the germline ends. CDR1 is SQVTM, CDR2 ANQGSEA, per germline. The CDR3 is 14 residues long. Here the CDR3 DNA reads TGCAGCGTTGAAGCCGGGGCTTACACCGGGGAGCTGTTTTTT. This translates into CSVEAGAYTGELFF.

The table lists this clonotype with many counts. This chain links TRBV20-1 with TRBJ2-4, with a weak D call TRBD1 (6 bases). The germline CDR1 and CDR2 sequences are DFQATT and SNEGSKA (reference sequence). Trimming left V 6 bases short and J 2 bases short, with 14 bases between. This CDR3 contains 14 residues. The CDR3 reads CSAHRVPTKNIQYF. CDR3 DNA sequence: TGCAGTGCCCACAGGGTTCCAACCAAAAACATTCAGTACTTC.

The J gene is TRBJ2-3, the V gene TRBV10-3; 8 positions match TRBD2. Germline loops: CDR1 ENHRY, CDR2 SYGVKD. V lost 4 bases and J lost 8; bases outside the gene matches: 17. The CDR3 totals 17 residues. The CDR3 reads CAISAGPGLEMEGTQYF. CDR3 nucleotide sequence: TGTGCCATCAGTGCCGGACCGGGACTAGAGATGGAAGGTACGCAGTATTTT.

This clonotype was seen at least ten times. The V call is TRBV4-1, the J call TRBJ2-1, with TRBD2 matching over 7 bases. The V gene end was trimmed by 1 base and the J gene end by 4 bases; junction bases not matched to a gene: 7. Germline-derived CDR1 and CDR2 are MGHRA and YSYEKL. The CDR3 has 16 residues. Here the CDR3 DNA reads TGCGCCAGCAGCCAAGGCGGGGGAACCACGTACAATGAGCAGTTCTTC. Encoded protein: CASSQGGGTTYNEQFF.

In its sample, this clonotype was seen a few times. The CDR3 sequence: CATSRGAGVRGYTF. In nucleotides, the CDR3 is TGTGCCACCAGCAGAGGCGCCGGGGTCCGGGGCTACACCTTC. This chain links TRBV15 with TRBJ1-2; no clear D gene. V was clipped by 1 base and J by 8 bases, with 14 bases between them. The CDR3 has 14 amino acids. CDR1 is LNHNV, CDR2 YYDKDF, per germline (reference sequence).

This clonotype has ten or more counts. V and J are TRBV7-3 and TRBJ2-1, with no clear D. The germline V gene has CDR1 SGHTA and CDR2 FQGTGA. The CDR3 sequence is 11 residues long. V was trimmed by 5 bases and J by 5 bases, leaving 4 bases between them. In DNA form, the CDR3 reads TGTGCCAGCAGCGATAACAATGAGCAGTTCTTC. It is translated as CASSDNNEQFF.

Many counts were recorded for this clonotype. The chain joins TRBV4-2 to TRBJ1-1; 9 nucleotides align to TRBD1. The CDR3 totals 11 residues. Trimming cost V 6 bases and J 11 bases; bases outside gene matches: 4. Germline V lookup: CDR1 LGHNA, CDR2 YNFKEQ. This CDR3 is CASRDRGEAFF. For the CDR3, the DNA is TGTGCCAGCAGGGACAGGGGTGAGGCTTTCTTT.